Listed below are T cell receptor beta chains from one sample, sequenced in a study of identical twins. TCRdb fed the 5' RACE reads into MiXCR, producing one record per CDR3 protein. The top ten hold around 3% of the sample, which has about 570,000 distinct CDR3 sequences, more than 9% seen once. These sequences were also reported in another study, on yellow fever vaccine responses in identical twins.

Source material: PBMCs. Receptors originate from a woman aged 18 to 35 in good health. Each CDR3 is given with its conserved first and last residue. A D gene is named only where the DNA matches it firmly. Not all rows give a size; the values are once, few, many and, for expanded clones, a class.

J gene | D gene | clone size | V gene | CDR3 DNA | CDR3 protein
TRBJ2-1 | NA | NA | TRBV11-2 | TGTGCCAGCAGCTCTCCGAGGGGGTTGCACGCATATGAGCAGTTCTTC | CASSSPRGLHAYEQFF
TRBJ2-1 | TRBD1 | few | TRBV14 | TGTGCCAGCAGCCATCGACCGGGACAGGGGTACAATGAGCAGTTCTTC | CASSHRPGQGYNEQFF
TRBJ2-5 | NA | few | TRBV5-1 | TGCGCCAGCAGCTTTGGGCAGAGGGAGACCCAGTACTTC | CASSFGQRETQYF
TRBJ2-7 | NA | few | TRBV4-3 | TGCGCCAGCAGCCGGGTGTGGGCTGAAGAGCAGTACTTC | CASSRVWAEEQYF
TRBJ2-1 | TRBD2 | few | TRBV6-5 | TGTGCCAGCAGTTACGGCGGGGGGTCCTACAATGAGCAGTTCTTC | CASSYGGGSYNEQFF
TRBJ1-1 | NA | NA | TRBV5-1 | TGCGCCAGCCACCAACCGCCGAACACTGAAGCTTTCTTT | CASHQPPNTEAFF
TRBJ1-6 | NA | few | TRBV7-8 | TGTGCCAGCAGCTTAGGGGAGATCTATAATTCACCCCTCCACTTT | CASSLGEIYNSPLHF
TRBJ2-1 | NA | few | TRBV2 | TGTGCCAGCAGAATACTAAACAATGAGCAGTTCTTC | CASRILNNEQFF
TRBJ2-2 | NA | NA | TRBV12-5 | TGTGCTAGTGGGCAATATATATCGAACACCGGGGAGCTGTTTTTT | CASGQYISNTGELFF
TRBJ2-7 | NA | NA | TRBV28 | TGTGCCAGCAGTTTAACGACGGCGTTCTACGAGCAGTACTTC | CASSLTTAFYEQYF
TRBJ1-1 | NA | few | TRBV18 | TGTGCCAGCTCACCACGGGTTTCTGAAGCTTTCTTT | CASSPRVSEAFF
TRBJ2-1 | TRBD1 | many | TRBV29-1 | TGCAGCGGTTCGGGACAGGGGGCAGATGAGCAGTTCTTC | CSGSGQGADEQFF
TRBJ2-7 | TRBD1 | NA | TRBV7-9 | TGTGCCAGCAGTTCCCGGGACAGTCCATCCTACGAGCAGTACTTC | CASSSRDSPSYEQYF
TRBJ2-7 | NA | few | TRBV5-1 | TGCGCCAGCAGCTTGGAAAGTACCCTAGCCTACGAGCAGTACTTC | CASSLESTLAYEQYF
TRBJ2-7 | NA | NA | TRBV3-1 | TGTGCCAGCAGCCAAGAAACAGGGACCTCCTACGAGCAGTACTTC | CASSQETGTSYEQYF
TRBJ1-1 | NA | NA | TRBV6-1 | TGTGCCAGCAGGGATGGGGCGAAGGGGACTGAAGCTTTCTTT | CASRDGAKGTEAFF
TRBJ2-2 | NA | NA | TRBV3-1 | TGTGCCAGCAGCCTCCTCGGAGGGGCCGGGGAGCTGTTTTTT | CASSLLGGAGELFF
TRBJ2-6 | NA | few | TRBV10-3 | TGTGCCATCTCACAGGGCTCTGGGGCCAACGTCCTGACTTTC | CAISQGSGANVLTF